A single sample gave rise to the 17 T cell receptor beta chains below, sequenced in a study of blood T cell repertoires in COVID-19. Method: immunoSEQ multiplex PCR; TCRdb's copy keeps in-frame clones and lacks some. The sample includes approximately 160,000 clones, 70% to 85% of them seen just once. Sequenced input: peripheral blood. Receptors were obtained from a man aged 60 to 75 who had recovered from COVID-19.

In DNA, the CDR3 is TGCAGCGTTATAGACAGAAAAGTCTATGGCTACACCTTC. Encoded protein: CSVIDRKVYGYTF. This chain joins TRBV29-1 and TRBJ1-2; tentatively, D is TRBD1 (5 bases). V was pared by 5 bases and J by 4 bases, with 14 bases between. Germline-derived CDR1 and CDR2 are SQVTM and ANQGSEA. This CDR3 spans 13 amino acids.

The J gene is TRBJ2-2, the V gene TRBV30; possible D gene TRBD2, 5 bases. This CDR3 is 14 amino acids long. Germline assignment: CDR1 GTSNPN and CDR2 SVGIG (reference sequence). Trimming cost V 1 base and J 2 bases, with 8 bases left between them. The CDR3 here is CAWSGTRNTGELFF. The CDR3, as DNA: TGTGCCTGGAGTGGAACTAGAAACACCGGGGAGCTGTTTTTT.

This chain joins TRBV6-5 and TRBJ2-7; D may be TRBD1 (5 bases). The germline V gene encodes CDR1 MNHEY and CDR2 SVGAGI. The CDR3 length is 13 residues. V gave up 2 bases and J gave up 5 bases, with 10 bases separating them. The CDR3 DNA reads as TGTGCCAGCAGTTACCTTGACAGAAACGAGCAGTACTTC. The encoded protein is CASSYLDRNEQYF.

J is TRBJ1-2 and V is TRBV23-1, with a tentative D call TRBD1 (6 bases). TRBV23-1 is labeled an ORF, and its function is uncertain. With 10 bases removed from V and 4 bases from J, the gap between germline ends came to 10 bases. The CDR3 has 11 amino acids. This CDR3 reads CATRTVYGYTF. DNA for the CDR3: TGCGCCACCAGGACAGTCTATGGCTACACCTTC.

The chain uses TRBV6-4 and TRBJ1-2; unclear D gene. Germline-derived CDR1 and CDR2 are MRHNA and SNTAGT. The CDR3 is made up of 13 amino acids. Trimming took 3 bases from V and 2 from J, leaving 7 bases between them. CDR3 coding DNA: TGTGCCAGCAGTGAGGGCCTAAACTATGGCTACACCTTC. It encodes CASSEGLNYGYTF.

The chain joins TRBV6-6 to TRBJ1-2; a weak D match, TRBD1 (5 bases). The germline V gene has CDR1 MNHNY and CDR2 SVGAGI (reference sequence). CDR3 length equals 13 residues. V was clipped by 6 bases and J by 2 bases, with 10 bases between them. CDR3 residues: CASSYGGNYGYTF. The CDR3 DNA is TGTGCCAGCAGCTACGGGGGGAACTATGGCTACACCTTC.

V gene TRBV7-3 combines with J gene TRBJ2-3, with D tentatively TRBD1 (6 bases). CDR1 is SGHTA, CDR2 FQGTGA, per germline. V was cut by 2 bases and J by 7 bases, with 19 bases left in between. This CDR3 spans 16 amino acids. CDR3 sequence: CASSLGLGRGLNTQYF. As DNA, the CDR3 is TGTGCCAGCAGCTTAGGCTTGGGCAGGGGTTTGAATACGCAGTATTTT.

The chain joins TRBV2 to TRBJ1-5; no definite D call. CDR1 and CDR2 from the germline V gene are SNHLY and FYNNEI. The length of the CDR3 is 16 residues. V was shortened by 5 bases and J by 1 base, with 15 bases between the two germline ends. CDR3 nucleotides: TGTGCCAGCAGTCGCGGGAAGGGATGGAGCAATCAGCCCCAGCATTTT. Translating it yields CASSRGKGWSNQPQHF.

V usage is TRBV9 and J usage is TRBJ1-1; D is unclear. The V gene's germline CDR1 is SGDLS and CDR2 YYNGEE. The CDR3 sequence is 13 residues long. The ends were cut back, 0 bases at V and 5 bases at J, with 8 bases in the middle. The chain's CDR3 is CASSVASRTEAFF. CDR3 DNA: TGTGCCAGCAGCGTAGCTAGCCGAACTGAAGCTTTCTTT.

This chain joins TRBV19 and TRBJ2-2; perhaps TRBD1 as D (6 bases). Germline CDR1 LNHDA, CDR2 SQIVND (reference sequence). V shed 7 bases and J shed 5 bases, with 14 bases lying between them. This CDR3 spans 14 amino acids. This chain's CDR3 is CASKGHTGTGELFF. As DNA, the CDR3 is TGTGCCAGTAAGGGCCACACAGGGACCGGGGAGCTGTTTTTT.

The chain combines TRBV6-1 with TRBJ2-6; D might be TRBD1 (5 bases). Trimming left V 3 bases short and J 1 base short, with 7 bases between. CDR1 is MNHNS, CDR2 SASEGT, per germline. The CDR3 consists of 15 residues. CDR3 residues: CASSERQSGANVLTF. Written as DNA, the CDR3 is TGTGCCAGCAGTGAGCGACAGTCTGGGGCCAACGTCCTGACTTTC.

This clone was counted once. J is TRBJ2-1 and V is TRBV2, with D unclear. Germline CDR1 reads SNHLY; CDR2 reads FYNNEI. The germline V and J ends were trimmed by 8 bases and 6 bases, with 14 bases remaining between them. This CDR3 region has 13 residues. CDR3 coding DNA: TGTGCCAGCTCTGGCCTTCTTTTCAATGAGCAGTTCTTC. It yields the protein CASSGLLFNEQFF.

The rearrangement links TRBV4-1 to TRBJ1-2; possibly TRBD1 for D (6 bases). Germline values: CDR1 MGHRA, CDR2 YSYEKL. The CDR3 consists of 15 residues. V gave up 0 bases and J gave up 8 bases, with 16 bases separating them. CDR3 protein: CASSQEDSLSGGYTF. The DNA for the CDR3 is TGCGCCAGCAGCCAAGAGGACAGTCTCTCAGGGGGCTACACCTTC.

This chain joins TRBV5-1 and TRBJ1-2; 8 positions match TRBD1. The V gene's germline CDR1 is SGHRS and CDR2 YFSETQ. V was clipped by 4 bases and J by 7 bases; unmatched bases: 6. This CDR3 has 13 residues. The CDR3 coding sequence is TGCGCCAGCAGCCTCAGGGGGCTAGGTGGCTACACCTTC. Amino acid sequence: CASSLRGLGGYTF. The entire variable domain, with the rest obtained from reference TRBV5-1 and TRBJ1-2, is as follows: KAGVTQTPRYLIKTRGQQVTLSCSPISGHRSVSWYQQTPGQGLQFLFEYFSETQRNKGNFPGRFSGRQFSNSRSEMNVSTLELGDSALYLCASSLRGLGGYTFGSGTRLTVV.

The chain employs TRBV27 and TRBJ2-2, with 7 nucleotides matching TRBD1. This CDR3 comprises 17 residues. Trimming removed 5 bases from V and 2 bases from J; junction bases left unmatched: 11. Germline V CDR1 and CDR2: MNHEY, SMNVEV (reference sequence). CDR3 DNA: TGTGCCAGCAGTCCAGGGCAGGGACAGCGCAACACCGGGGAGCTGTTTTTT. Residues: CASSPGQGQRNTGELFF.

The rearrangement joins TRBV5-1 to TRBJ2-2; 9 nucleotides line up with TRBD1. CDR1 is SGHRS, CDR2 YFSETQ, per germline. With V trimmed by 7 bases and J by 3 bases, 4 bases remained unmatched. The CDR3 extends over 14 amino acids. The CDR3 region has the DNA TGCGCCAGCGGTCGACAGGGGGACACCGGGGAGCTGTTTTTT. It encodes CASGRQGDTGELFF.

The V gene is TRBV2, the J gene TRBJ2-3, with 8 bases fitting TRBD2. Germline V gives CDR1 SNHLY, CDR2 FYNNEI. Unmatched junction bases numbered 9, after V lost 6 bases and J lost 4 bases. The CDR3 consists of 15 residues. Written as DNA, the CDR3 is TGTGCCAGCAGCCCCGGGGGGGCCGGGGCAGATACGCAGTATTTT. This codes for CASSPGGAGADTQYF. Full variable domain (missing parts from reference TRBV2 and TRBJ2-3): EPEVTQTPSHQVTQMGQEVILRCVPISNHLYFYWYRQILGQKVEFLVSFYNNEISEKSEIFDDQFSVERPDGSNFTLKIRSTKLEDSAMYFCASSPGGAGADTQYFGPGTRLTVL.